This is a list of T cell receptor beta chains from one sample in a study of Graves' ophthalmopathy and Graves' hyperthyroidism. TCRdb itself ran the multiplex PCR reads through MiXCR, one entry per CDR3 protein. The sample contains 300,000 to 400,000 distinct CDR3 sequences, about a sixth of which appear only once. Sequences were obtained from peripheral blood. Receptors were obtained from an adult woman with stable Graves' hyperthyroidism. Each CDR3 is given with its conserved first and last residue. Each record gives: J gene, clone size, D gene, V gene, CDR3 protein, CDR3 DNA. D genes are given only for firm matches. Clone sizes are given selectively: once, few, many, or a class where the clone is expanded.

TRBJ1-1 many NA TRBV19 CASSIRRELNTEAFF TGTGCCAGTAGTATAAGACGAGAATTGAACACTGAAGCTTTCTTT
TRBJ2-7 many NA TRBV28 CAAQGSPNYEQYF TGTGCCGCACAGGGATCCCCCAACTACGAGCAGTACTTC
TRBJ2-2 many NA TRBV7-2 CASSLLAKNTGELFF TGTGCCAGCAGCCTCTTAGCGAAGAACACCGGGGAGCTGTTTTTT
TRBJ2-5 many NA TRBV7-3 CASSLSGVVGETQYF TGTGCCAGCAGCTTGTCGGGAGTGGTCGGAGAGACCCAGTACTTC
TRBJ2-4 NA TRBD2 TRBV7-2 CASSPRLAGENIQYF TGTGCCAGCAGCCCGCGACTAGCGGGCGAAAACATTCAGTACTTC
TRBJ2-7 NA NA TRBV20-1 CSARAVGVPGNEQYF TGCAGTGCTAGAGCAGTGGGGGTCCCGGGGAACGAGCAGTACTTC
TRBJ1-5 many NA TRBV12-3/TRBV12-4 CASSLGGAINQPQHF TGTGCCAGCAGCCTAGGGGGGGCGATCAATCAGCCCCAGCATTTT
TRBJ2-7 many TRBD1 TRBV12-3/TRBV12-4 CASSIEQGGEQYF TGTGCCAGCAGTATCGAACAGGGGGGCGAGCAGTACTTC
TRBJ2-5 many NA TRBV7-3 CASSLSHQETQYF TGTGCCAGCAGCTTATCCCACCAGGAGACCCAGTACTTC
TRBJ1-5 many TRBD1 TRBV2 CASSPPGQGNQPQHF TGTGCCAGCAGTCCGCCGGGACAGGGCAATCAGCCCCAGCATTTT
TRBJ2-7 many NA TRBV27 CASSLAQGSYEQYF TGTGCCAGCAGTTTAGCACAGGGCTCCTACGAGCAGTACTTC
TRBJ2-4 NA TRBD2 TRBV24-1 CATRSGGSF TGTGCCACCAGAAGCGGCGGGAGCTTC
TRBJ1-2 many NA TRBV6-2/TRBV6-3 CASSYSRVPTRGYTF TGTGCCAGCAGTTACTCGAGAGTCCCGACCCGGGGCTACACCTTC
TRBJ2-5 many NA TRBV5-8 CASSLRDQGPWETQYF TGTGCCAGCAGCTTGAGGGACCAGGGCCCCTGGGAGACCCAGTACTTC
TRBJ2-7 many NA TRBV20-1 CSARAPGDGGPYEQYF TGCAGTGCTAGAGCCCCGGGGGACGGGGGACCCTACGAGCAGTACTTC
TRBJ2-7 many NA TRBV28 CASSFVIPKPAYEQYF TGTGCCAGCAGTTTCGTTATCCCGAAGCCAGCCTACGAGCAGTACTTC
TRBJ1-1 NA TRBD1 TRBV5-1 CASSSLDRGLMNTEAFF TGCGCCAGCAGCTCACTCGACAGGGGCCTTATGAACACTGAAGCTTTCTTT
TRBJ1-5 NA NA TRBV12-3/TRBV12-4 CASSFVGVQPQHF TGTGCCAGCAGTTTTGTGGGGGTTCAGCCCCAGCATTTT
TRBJ2-2 NA NA TRBV4-1 CASENTGELFF TGCGCCAGCGAAAACACCGGGGAGCTGTTTTTT
TRBJ1-2 many NA TRBV6-5 CASSYSGEAYGYTF TGTGCCAGCAGTTACTCGGGGGAGGCCTATGGCTACACCTTC
TRBJ2-7 many NA TRBV6-1 CASSPGTQGAHEQYF TGTGCCAGCAGTCCTGGGACTCAAGGGGCCCACGAGCAGTACTTC
TRBJ1-5 many TRBD1 TRBV12-3/TRBV12-4 CASSDYRGQPQHF TGTGCCAGCAGTGACTACAGGGGTCAGCCCCAGCATTTT
TRBJ2-7 many NA TRBV28 CASGPLPYEQYF TGTGCCAGCGGCCCCCTCCCATACGAGCAGTACTTC